The 7 T cell receptor beta chains in this list originate from one sample, sequenced in a study of control samples from healthy donors and cancer patients. Sequencing was performed with immunoSEQ multiplex PCR; in TCRdb, only in-frame clones are kept and a portion is missing. This table has about 270,000 clones, over 75% appearing once. Sequencing was performed on PBMCs. These receptors originate from a woman between 55 and 75 years old with lung cancer.

The genes are TRBV5-1 and TRBJ2-2; 10 bases are a match to TRBD1. V shed 4 bases, J shed 4 bases, and the junction held 4 bases outside the gene matches. The CDR3 spans 15 residues. Germline CDR1 SGHRS, CDR2 YFSETQ. For the CDR3, the DNA is TGCGCCAGCAGCACCGGACAGGGGGGCACCGGGGAGCTGTTTTTT. Translated: CASSTGQGGTGELFF.

Note on this clone: In the same sample, other DNA sequences code for this CDR3. This chain connects TRBV11-3 to TRBJ2-3, with D unresolved. Germline CDR1 is SGHNT and CDR2 is YENEEA. V was trimmed by 1 base and J by 0 bases, leaving 5 bases between them. The CDR3 extends over 14 amino acids. Here the CDR3 reads CASSLGGSTDTQYF. CDR3 nucleotides: TGTGCCAGCAGCTTAGGGGGAAGCACAGATACGCAGTATTTT. Variable domain in full (rest from reference TRBV11-3 and TRBJ2-3): EAGVVQSPRYKIIEKKQPVAFWCNPISGHNTLYWYLQNLGQGPELLIRYENEEAVDDSQLPKDRFSAERLKGVDSTLKIQPAELGDSAVYLCASSLGGSTDTQYFGPGTRLTVL.

This chain's CDR3 is CASSPWIAGTTGGDTQYF. CDR3 bases: TGCGCCAGCAGCCCATGGATAGCGGGTACCACGGGTGGAGATACGCAGTATTTT. V is TRBV5-1 and J is TRBJ2-3; TRBD2 agrees at 7 bases. This CDR3 region has 18 residues. J gave up 5 bases and V 4 bases, and 19 bases lay outside the gene matches. In germline, CDR1 is SGHRS, CDR2 YFSETQ.

This chain joins TRBV14 and TRBJ2-1; 8 positions agree with TRBD1. CDR1 and CDR2 (germline): SGHDN, FVKESK. There are 16 residues in the CDR3. Unmatched junction bases numbered 8, after V lost 4 bases and J lost 3 bases. This chain's CDR3 is CASSPLGQGRYNEQFF. The CDR3 nucleotides read TGTGCCAGCAGCCCTCTTGGACAGGGTCGCTACAATGAGCAGTTCTTC.

A single count supports this clone. The rearrangement joins TRBV24-1 to TRBJ1-2, with D maybe TRBD1 (5 bases). The CDR3 covers 16 residues. V dropped 3 bases and J dropped 5 bases, with 18 bases sitting between them. Germline assignment: CDR1 KGHDR and CDR2 SFDVKD. The CDR3 DNA reads TGTGCCACCAGTGATCCCCGGACCGGGACCGTTTATGGCTACACCTTC. It encodes CATSDPRTGTVYGYTF.

Only one count was recorded for this clone. The CDR3 DNA reads TGTGCCAGCAGTGGTCCGGGACAGGGGGGGTATGGCTACACCTTC. It specifies CASSGPGQGGYGYTF. The chain is built from TRBV28 and TRBJ1-2; TRBD1 matches 11 bases. V was pared by 5 bases and J by 5 bases, with 7 bases of the junction left unmatched. CDR1 is MDHEN and CDR2 is SYDVKM in the germline V gene. CDR3 length equals 15 residues.

V gene TRBV3-1 (or the pseudogene TRBV3-2) combines with J gene TRBJ1-2; D unresolved. The CDR3 sequence is 13 residues long. The V gene's germline CDR1 is LGHDT and CDR2 YNNKEL (reference sequence). Trimming took off 2 bases at V and 0 bases at J, with 4 bases between the two ends. The CDR3 sequence is CASSQQPNYGYTF. The CDR3 DNA is TGTGCCAGCAGCCAACAGCCTAACTATGGCTACACCTTC.